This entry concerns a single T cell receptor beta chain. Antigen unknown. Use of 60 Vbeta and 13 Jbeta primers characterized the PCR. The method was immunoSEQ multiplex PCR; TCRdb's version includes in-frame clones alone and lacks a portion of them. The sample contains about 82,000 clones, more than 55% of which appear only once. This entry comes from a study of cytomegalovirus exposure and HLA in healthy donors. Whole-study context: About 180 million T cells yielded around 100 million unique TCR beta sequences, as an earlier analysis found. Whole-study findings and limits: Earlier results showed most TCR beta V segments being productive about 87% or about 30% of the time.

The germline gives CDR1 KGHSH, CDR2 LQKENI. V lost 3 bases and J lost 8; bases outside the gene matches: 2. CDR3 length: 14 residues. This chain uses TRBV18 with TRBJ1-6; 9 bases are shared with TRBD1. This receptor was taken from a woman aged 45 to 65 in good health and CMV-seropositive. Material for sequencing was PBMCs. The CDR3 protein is CASSPGQGYSPLHF. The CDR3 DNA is TGTGCCAGCTCACCGGGACAGGGTTATTCACCCCTCCACTTT.